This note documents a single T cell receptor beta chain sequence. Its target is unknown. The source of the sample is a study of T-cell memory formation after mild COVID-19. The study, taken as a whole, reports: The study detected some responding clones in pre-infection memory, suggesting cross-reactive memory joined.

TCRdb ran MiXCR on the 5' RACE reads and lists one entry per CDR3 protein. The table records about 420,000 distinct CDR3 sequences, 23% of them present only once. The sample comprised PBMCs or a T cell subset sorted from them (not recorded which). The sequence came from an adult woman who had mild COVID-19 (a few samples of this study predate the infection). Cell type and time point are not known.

The CDR3 protein is CAIGPGTSGNTIYF. The CDR3 bases are TGTGCCATCGGTCCGGGCACCTCTGGAAACACCATATATTTT. This sequence joins TRBV10-3 and TRBJ1-3; D unclear. CDR1 ENHRY and CDR2 SYGVKD come from the germline V gene. Trimming cost V 8 bases and J 0 bases, with 11 bases left between them. The CDR3 sequence is 14 residues long.